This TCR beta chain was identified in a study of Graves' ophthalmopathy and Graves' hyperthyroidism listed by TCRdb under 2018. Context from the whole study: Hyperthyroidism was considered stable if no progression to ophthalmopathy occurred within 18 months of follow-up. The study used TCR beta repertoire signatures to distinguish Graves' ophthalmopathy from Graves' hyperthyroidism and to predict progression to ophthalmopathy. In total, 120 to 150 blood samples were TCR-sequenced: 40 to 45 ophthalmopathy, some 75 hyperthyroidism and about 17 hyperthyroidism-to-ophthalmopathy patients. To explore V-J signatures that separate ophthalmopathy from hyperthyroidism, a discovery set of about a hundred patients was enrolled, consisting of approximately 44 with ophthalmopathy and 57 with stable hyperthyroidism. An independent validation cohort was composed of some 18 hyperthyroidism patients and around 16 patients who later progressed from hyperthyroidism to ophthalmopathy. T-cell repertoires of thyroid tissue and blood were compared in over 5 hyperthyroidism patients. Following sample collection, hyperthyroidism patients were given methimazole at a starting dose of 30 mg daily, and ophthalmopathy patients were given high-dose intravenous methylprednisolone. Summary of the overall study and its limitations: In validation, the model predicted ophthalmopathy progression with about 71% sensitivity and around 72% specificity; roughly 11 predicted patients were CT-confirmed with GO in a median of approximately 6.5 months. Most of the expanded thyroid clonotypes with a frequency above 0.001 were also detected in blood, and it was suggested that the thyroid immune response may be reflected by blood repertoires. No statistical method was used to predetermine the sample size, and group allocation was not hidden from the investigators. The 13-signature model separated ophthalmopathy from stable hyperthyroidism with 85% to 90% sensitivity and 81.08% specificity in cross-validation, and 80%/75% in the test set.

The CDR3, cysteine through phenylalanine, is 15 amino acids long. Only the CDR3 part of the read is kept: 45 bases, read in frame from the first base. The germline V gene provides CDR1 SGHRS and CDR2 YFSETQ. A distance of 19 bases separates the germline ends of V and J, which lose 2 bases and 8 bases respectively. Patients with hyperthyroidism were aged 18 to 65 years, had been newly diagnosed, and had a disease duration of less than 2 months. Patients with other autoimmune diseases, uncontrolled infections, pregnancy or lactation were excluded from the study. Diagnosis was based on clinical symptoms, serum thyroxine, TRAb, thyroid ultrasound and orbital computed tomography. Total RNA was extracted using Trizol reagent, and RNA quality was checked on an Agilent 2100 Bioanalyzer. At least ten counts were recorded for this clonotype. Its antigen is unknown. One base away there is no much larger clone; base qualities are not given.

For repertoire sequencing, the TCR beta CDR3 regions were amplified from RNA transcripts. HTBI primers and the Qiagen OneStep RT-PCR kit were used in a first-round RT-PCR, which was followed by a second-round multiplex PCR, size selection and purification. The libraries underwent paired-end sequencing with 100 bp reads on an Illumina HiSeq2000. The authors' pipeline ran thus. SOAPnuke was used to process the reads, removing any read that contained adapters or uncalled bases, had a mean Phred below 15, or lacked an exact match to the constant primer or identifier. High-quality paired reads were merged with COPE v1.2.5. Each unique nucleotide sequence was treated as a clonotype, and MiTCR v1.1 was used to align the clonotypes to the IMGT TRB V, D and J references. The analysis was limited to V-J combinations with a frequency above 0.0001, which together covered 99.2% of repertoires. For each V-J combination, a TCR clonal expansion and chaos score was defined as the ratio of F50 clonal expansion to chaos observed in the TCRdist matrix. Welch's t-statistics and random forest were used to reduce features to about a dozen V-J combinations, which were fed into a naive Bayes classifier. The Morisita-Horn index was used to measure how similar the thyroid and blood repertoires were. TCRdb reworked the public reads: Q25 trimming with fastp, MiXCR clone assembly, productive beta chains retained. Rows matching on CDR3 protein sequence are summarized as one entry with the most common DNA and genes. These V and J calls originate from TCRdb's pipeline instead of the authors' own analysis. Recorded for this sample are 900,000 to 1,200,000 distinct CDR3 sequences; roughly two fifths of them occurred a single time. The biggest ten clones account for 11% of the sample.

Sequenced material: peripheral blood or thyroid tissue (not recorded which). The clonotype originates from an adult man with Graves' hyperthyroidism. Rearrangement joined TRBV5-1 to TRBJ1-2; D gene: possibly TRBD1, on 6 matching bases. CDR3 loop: CASSFQQGDADGYTF. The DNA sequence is TGCGCCAGCAGCTTCCAACAGGGCGACGCTGACGGCTACACCTTC.